Reported below is one T cell receptor (beta chain). No antigen is known for it. The data derive from a study of graft-versus-host responses after intestinal transplantation. Looking at the study overall: Isolated intestinal, liver-intestinal, or multivisceral transplants had been given to the recipients. Recipients uniformly received anti-thymocyte globulin induction, followed by tacrolimus and steroids for two to four years. General observations from the study: Recipient marrow contained GvH clones, some of which appeared first in ileum or blood. Some patients had graft-donor T cell macrochimerism. In their allografts, the ratios of graft-versus-host to host-versus-graft T cell clones were high.

TCRdb's table, derived via immunoSEQ multiplex PCR, lists solely in-frame clones and lacks some. Of 35,000 to 45,000 clones listed, approximately 96% are singletons. Per germline, CDR1 MGHRA and CDR2 YSYEKL. V was trimmed by 0 bases and J by 2 bases, leaving 26 bases between them. The CDR3 contains 21 residues. The sequence came from a human donor who was the organ donor for an intestinal transplant. The sequenced sample was unstimulated CD8+ T cells sorted from spleen or lymph node cells, obtained before transplant. The chain combines TRBV4-1 with TRBJ2-1, with TRBD2 as a possible D gene (6 bases). Here the CDR3 DNA reads TGCGCCAGCAGCCAAGAGGGGGTGATAGGGACTTCAATCTTTCCCTACAATGAGCAGTTCTTC. Its translation: CASSQEGVIGTSIFPYNEQFF.